Shown below are 15 T cell receptor beta chains from a single sample sequenced in a study of cytomegalovirus exposure and HLA in healthy donors. Vbeta (60) and Jbeta (13) primers were used in the PCR. Using immunoSEQ multiplex PCR, the repertoire was profiled, and TCRdb retains in-frame clones only, with some absent. The sample holds 110,000 to 150,000 clones, around 82% seen once. The sequencing sample was made of PBMCs. The receptors were sampled from a woman aged 18-29 years in good health and CMV-seropositive.

This chain connects TRBV30 to TRBJ2-3; 7 bases align to TRBD2. V lost 2 bases and J lost 12; bases outside the gene matches: 8. Germline values: CDR1 GTSNPN, CDR2 SVGIG (reference sequence). The CDR3 runs to 12 residues. The chain's CDR3 is CAWSLGGGSQYF. The CDR3 DNA is TGTGCCTGGAGTTTGGGCGGGGGTAGTCAGTATTTT.

This clone appeared once. This sequence joins TRBV11-1 and TRBJ2-5, with D maybe TRBD2 (5 bases). The germline V gene has CDR1 SGHAT and CDR2 FQDESV (reference sequence). V lost 5 bases and J 5 bases, leaving 12 bases between the germline ends. This CDR3 spans 13 amino acids. The CDR3 is CASSARGLETQYF. CDR3 nucleotides: TGTGCCAGCAGCGCCCGAGGACTTGAGACCCAGTACTTC.

CDR3 DNA: TGTGCCAGCAGCTTATCACAGGGTCTGGGGGAGCTGTTTTTT. Translating gives CASSLSQGLGELFF. The chain recombines TRBV7-7 with TRBJ2-2; possibly TRBD1 for D (6 bases). Trimming took off 2 bases at V and 8 bases at J, with 12 bases between the two ends. The germline gives CDR1 SSHAT, CDR2 FNYEAQ (reference sequence). This CDR3 comprises 14 residues.

This clone appeared a single time. The chain joins TRBV19 to TRBJ2-5; 8 bases fit TRBD2. The CDR3 is 15 amino acids. V shed 7 bases, J shed 7 bases, and the junction held 14 bases outside the gene matches. The V gene's germline CDR1 is LNHDA and CDR2 SQIVND (reference sequence). CDR3 coding DNA: TGTGCCAGTAACAATTCCGGGGGGGGCGGGGTGACCCAGTACTTC. Encoded protein: CASNNSGGGGVTQYF.

The chain employs TRBV12-5 and TRBJ2-1; 10 bases fit TRBD1. Germline lookup yields CDR1 LGHNT and CDR2 FRNRAP. V gave up 2 bases and J gave up 9 bases; unmatched junction bases: 4. This CDR3 comprises 14 residues. CDR3 protein: CASGLSTGGREQFF. The CDR3 DNA follows: TGTGCTAGTGGTTTGTCGACAGGGGGCCGTGAGCAGTTCTTC.

V and J are TRBV5-4 and TRBJ2-1; the D gene is possibly TRBD2 (5 bases). Trimming cost V 4 bases and J 3 bases, with 14 bases left between them. Germline assignment: CDR1 SGHNT and CDR2 YYREEE (reference sequence). The CDR3 length is 15 residues. CDR3 in DNA: TGTGCCAGCAGCCGCGGAGGCGCGAGCTACAATGAGCAGTTCTTC. It yields the protein CASSRGGASYNEQFF.

This clone was seen just once. This chain connects TRBV5-4 to TRBJ2-5; TRBD1 is a possible D gene (5 bases). The J call may be incorrect, as the DNA end agrees better with TRBJ2-7. CDR1 is SGHNT, CDR2 YYREEE, per germline (reference sequence). This CDR3 is 15 amino acids long. CDR3 DNA: TGTGCCAGCAGCCCCCCTCCAGGGAACGCCTACGAGCAGTACTTC. Protein: CASSPPPGNAYEQYF.

The chain carries TRBV5-5 and TRBJ1-4, with D perhaps matching TRBD1 (5 bases). The CDR3 length is 14 residues. Germline loops: CDR1 SGHKS, CDR2 YYEKEE (reference sequence). The ends were cut back, 0 bases at V and 8 bases at J, with 11 bases in the middle. The CDR3 reads CASSLGGGGEKLFF. The DNA for the CDR3 is TGTGCCAGCAGCTTGGGGGGGGGAGGAGAAAAACTGTTTTTT.

The V call is TRBV11-2, the J call TRBJ1-3; D is unresolved. From germline, CDR1 is SGHAT and CDR2 FQNNGV. Trimming took off 2 bases at V and 0 bases at J, with 11 bases between the two ends. The CDR3 contains 16 residues. The CDR3 is CASSLLLPYSGNTIYF. CDR3 nucleotides: TGTGCCAGCAGCTTACTACTCCCTTACTCTGGAAACACCATATATTTT.

This clone was seen a single time. The chain is built from TRBV9 and TRBJ1-3, with a possible D match to TRBD1 (5 bases). The ends were cut back, 0 bases at V and 0 bases at J, with 10 bases in the middle. The CDR3 has 16 amino acids. Germline V lookup: CDR1 SGDLS, CDR2 YYNGEE. The CDR3 protein is CASSVAVGDSGNTIYF. CDR3 nucleotides: TGTGCCAGCAGCGTAGCGGTAGGGGACTCTGGAAACACCATATATTTT.

In DNA, the CDR3 is TGCGCCAGCAGTGAGTCGAGCGCGGGGGCAACAGATACGCAGTATTTT. Protein sequence: CASSESSAGATDTQYF. V is TRBV10-2 and J is TRBJ2-3; TRBD2 is a possible D gene (7 bases). The germline V gene has CDR1 WSHSY and CDR2 SAAADI. CDR3 size: 16 residues. Trimming removed 0 bases from V and 3 bases from J, with 13 bases in between.

About this clone: The same CDR3 arises from other DNA sequences in this sample as well. The gene calls are TRBV5-3 and TRBJ1-1; TRBD1 is a possible D gene (5 bases). TRBV5-3 is filed as an ORF, its function uncertain. V lost 2 bases and J lost 7, with 12 bases in between. The CDR3 runs to 13 residues. CDR3 loop: CARSFLGQGEAFF. DNA for the CDR3: TGTGCCAGAAGCTTCCTCGGGCAGGGTGAAGCTTTCTTT.

CDR3: CASMGDNYGYTF. CDR3 bases: TGTGCCAGCATGGGAGACAACTATGGCTACACCTTC. This sequence joins TRBV27 and TRBJ1-2; no firm D call. The CDR3 consists of 12 residues. Germline lookup yields CDR1 MNHEY and CDR2 SMNVEV (reference sequence). The V end was cut by 7 bases, the J end by 2 bases, with 8 bases between.

This chain links TRBV19 with TRBJ1-6, with D possibly TRBD1 on 5 matching bases. Trimming took 3 bases from V and 3 from J, leaving 6 bases between them. The CDR3 is 14 amino acids. Germline CDR1 is LNHDA and CDR2 is SQIVND (reference sequence). The CDR3 bases are TGTGCCAGTAGTATGACAGACTATAATTCACCCCTCCACTTT. This gives the protein CASSMTDYNSPLHF. The whole variable domain, remainder taken from reference TRBV19 and TRBJ1-6, is DGGITQSPKYLFRKEGQNVTLSCEQNLNHDAMYWYRQDPGQGLRLIYYSQIVNDFQKGDIAEGYSVSREKKESFPLTVTSAQKNPTAFYLCASSMTDYNSPLHFGNGTRLTVT.

The gene calls are TRBV28 and TRBJ2-5; possible D gene TRBD2, 6 bases. The V gene lost 5 bases and the J gene lost 0 bases, with 16 bases spanning the gap. Germline V gene data show CDR1 as MDHEN and CDR2 as SYDVKM. CDR3 length equals 16 residues. The CDR3 region is CASSTKSGSYQETQYF. CDR3 coding DNA: TGTGCCAGCAGTACAAAAAGCGGGTCGTACCAAGAGACCCAGTACTTC.